The 16 T cell receptor beta chains below were found in one sample sequenced in a study of patients and donors after allogeneic stem cell transplantation. In TCRdb, the RT-PCR reads were re-called with MiXCR into one record per CDR3 protein. Seen here are fewer than 60,000 distinct CDR3 sequences, about 14% observed once, and the top ten hold roughly 34%. The source material was blood, either unsorted or a sorted T cell fraction (not recorded which). All receptors come from a human donor who was either an allogeneic HSCT recipient or a stem cell or donor lymphocyte infusion donor (not recorded which). It is not recorded whose cells these are; they may come from a transplant donor.

This chain links TRBV29-1 with TRBJ2-1; D is undetermined. Trimming pared 2 bases from V and 4 bases from J, leaving 12 bases between. Germline values: CDR1 SQVTM, CDR2 ANQGSEA. The CDR3 runs to 14 residues. The CDR3 DNA reads as TGCAGCGTTGAATGGGCAGGATATTACAATGAGCAGTTCTTC. Its protein is CSVEWAGYYNEQFF.

The J gene is TRBJ2-1, the V gene TRBV11-1; D may match TRBD1 or TRBD2 (5 bases each). Germline values: CDR1 SGHAT, CDR2 FQDESV (reference sequence). CDR3 length: 16 residues. Trimming left V 5 bases short and J 5 bases short, with 19 bases between. The CDR3 loop is CASSVPGQSIDNEQFF. Here the CDR3 DNA reads TGTGCCAGCAGCGTCCCGGGGCAGTCCATCGACAATGAGCAGTTCTTC.

This clonotype appeared a few times. V is TRBV24-1 and J is TRBJ1-2; D is unclear. The CDR3 totals 12 residues. Looked up from germline, CDR1 is KGHDR and CDR2 is SFDVKD. Trimming cost V 4 bases and J 4 bases, with 6 bases left between them. As DNA, the CDR3 is TGTGCCACCAGTGAGGCAGGCTATGGCTACACCTTC. Residues: CATSEAGYGYTF.

This clonotype appeared a few times. The chain couples TRBV7-9 to TRBJ2-7; 8 bases are shared with TRBD1. Germline CDR1 reads SEHNR; CDR2 reads FQNEAQ (reference sequence). The V segment lost 2 bases and the J segment 0 bases; nucleotides outside the gene matches: 9. The CDR3 consists of 17 residues. The CDR3, as DNA: TGTGCCAGCAGCTTACCCTCGACAGGGGCTATCTCCTACGAGCAGTACTTC. Translation: CASSLPSTGAISYEQYF.

This clonotype was seen more than once but under ten times. CDR3 coding DNA: TGTGCCAGCAGCTTCTTAGCGGGAGGTAGCACAGATACGCAGTATTTT. Residues: CASSFLAGGSTDTQYF. The V and J genes are TRBV6-5 and TRBJ2-3, with 10 bases that match TRBD2. Germline V gives CDR1 MNHEY, CDR2 SVGAGI. Trimming cost V 6 bases and J 0 bases; bases outside gene matches: 6. The CDR3 contains 16 residues.

Ten or more counts support this clonotype. The CDR3 coding sequence is TGTGCCAGCAGTTTCTTTTTCGCCGGGACAGTCCTCTACGAGCAGTACTTC. Translating it yields CASSFFFAGTVLYEQYF. The V call is TRBV27, the J call TRBJ2-7; TRBD1 matches 7 bases. The J segment lost 3 bases and the V segment lost 3 bases, leaving 14 bases of the junction unmatched. CDR1 and CDR2 (germline): MNHEY, SMNVEV (reference sequence). The CDR3 totals 17 residues.

The V gene is TRBV29-1, the J gene TRBJ2-1, with D perhaps being TRBD1 or TRBD2 (5 bases each). This CDR3 contains 15 residues. Trimming removed 6 bases from V and 0 bases from J, with 15 bases in between. Germline CDR1 reads SQVTM; CDR2 reads ANQGSEA. The CDR3 region has the DNA TGCAGCGTACCACTAGGGGAAAGCTCCTACAATGAGCAGTTCTTC. Amino acid sequence: CSVPLGESSYNEQFF.

The chain has TRBV29-1 and TRBJ2-5; D not resolved. V lost 4 bases, J lost 1 base, and 22 bases lay in between. In germline, CDR1 is SQVTM, CDR2 ANQGSEA. The length of the CDR3 is 17 residues. CDR3 in DNA: TGCAGCGTTGGGAAACTCAAAATTGCCACCTCCCAAGAGACCCAGTACTTC. This translates into CSVGKLKIATSQETQYF.

Only a few counts were recorded for this clonotype. The V call is TRBV3-1, the J call TRBJ1-3; no definite D call. Germline lookup yields CDR1 LGHDT and CDR2 YNNKEL (reference sequence). This CDR3 region has 15 residues. Between the trimmed V and J ends, which lost 1 base and 1 base, there was a span of 8 bases. CDR3: CASSQGHTSGNTIYF. The CDR3 DNA reads TGTGCCAGCAGCCAAGGACACACTTCTGGAAACACCATATATTTT.

This clonotype appeared many times. As DNA, the CDR3 is TGTGCCAGCAGCTCACCGGGACAGGGATCATCCCATGGCTACACCTTC. Protein sequence: CASSSPGQGSSHGYTF. The rearrangement links TRBV5-6 to TRBJ1-2; TRBD1 matches 9 bases. The germline V gene has CDR1 SGHDT and CDR2 YYEEEE. There are 16 residues in the CDR3. The V gene end was trimmed by 3 bases and the J gene end by 6 bases; junction bases not matched to a gene: 12.

The table lists this clonotype with a count of one. The J gene is TRBJ2-5, the V gene TRBV19; 9 bases are shared with TRBD2. The CDR3 spans 16 residues. The germline V gene has CDR1 LNHDA and CDR2 SQIVND (reference sequence). V was clipped by 1 base and J by 2 bases; unmatched bases: 5. CDR3: CASSIVRLAGQETQYF. The CDR3 region has the DNA TGTGCCAGTAGTATAGTCCGCCTAGCGGGACAAGAGACCCAGTACTTC.

This clonotype was recorded at least ten times. This chain connects TRBV4-1 to TRBJ1-1; tentative D call: TRBD1 (5 bases). The V gene lost 0 bases and the J gene lost 8 bases, with 10 bases spanning the gap. The CDR3 spans 13 residues. Germline CDR1 and CDR2: MGHRA and YSYEKL. The CDR3, as DNA: TGCGCCAGCAGCCAAGATTGGCACAGGGAAGCTTTCTTT. Protein sequence: CASSQDWHREAFF.

Only one count was recorded for this clonotype. The V gene is TRBV10-1, the J gene TRBJ2-1; the match to TRBD2 covers 9 bases. Germline CDR1 and CDR2: WNHNN and SYGVQD (reference sequence). The CDR3 sequence is 16 residues long. V dropped 2 bases and J dropped 4; count of bases not matched to a gene: 6. For the CDR3, the DNA is TGCGCCAGCAGTGAGGAAGCGGGAGGACCTTACAATGAGCAGTTCTTC. This codes for CASSEEAGGPYNEQFF.

V and J are TRBV20-1 and TRBJ2-7, with 8 bases fitting TRBD1. CDR1 DFQATT and CDR2 SNEGSKA come from the germline V gene (reference sequence). Trimming at V came to 5 bases and at J to 1 base, leaving 10 bases not matched to a gene. This CDR3 is built from 15 residues. The CDR3 nucleotides are TGCAGTGCTGGCGCCGGGACAGGCAGGTCCTACGAGCAGTACTTC. Translation: CSAGAGTGRSYEQYF.

This clonotype was detected only a few times. The rearrangement joins TRBV25-1 to TRBJ2-7; the D is unclear. Germline V CDR1 and CDR2: MGHDK, SYGVNS. This CDR3 region has 11 residues. V gave up 1 base and J gave up 4 bases, with 2 bases separating them. This chain's CDR3 is CASSESYEQYF. The DNA for the CDR3 is TGTGCCAGCAGTGAATCTTACGAGCAGTACTTC.

There are a few counts of this clonotype. The V gene is TRBV5-6, the J gene TRBJ2-1; D gene ambiguous. V lost 6 bases, J lost 5 bases, and 18 bases lay in between. This CDR3 has 15 residues. Germline-derived CDR1 and CDR2 are SGHDT and YYEEEE. CDR3 residues: CASTPGVGLNNEQFF. The CDR3 DNA reads as TGTGCCAGCACCCCTGGGGTAGGCCTAAACAATGAGCAGTTCTTC.